The 13 T cell receptor beta chains given below trace back to one sample, sequenced in a study of patients and donors after allogeneic stem cell transplantation (dated by TCRdb to the early 2020s). Library prep was done by RT-PCR. The reads were generated on a NextSeq 550. TCRdb reprocessed the public reads (quality trimming at Q25 with fastp, clone calling with MiXCR) and kept in-frame beta chains. A single entry per CDR3 protein holds the most common genes and DNA from its merged rows. The sample records about 410,000 distinct CDR3 sequences, around 16% of which are singletons. Clones ranked in the top ten supply less than 9.5% of the sample. Sequencing was done on a sample of blood, either unsorted or a sorted T cell fraction (not recorded which). The receptor source for this set is a human donor who was either an allogeneic HSCT recipient or a stem cell or donor lymphocyte infusion donor (not recorded which). It is not recorded whose cells these are; they may come from a transplant donor.

V usage is TRBV18 and J usage is TRBJ1-1, with unresolved D. Germline CDR1 and CDR2: KGHSH and LQKENI. V lost 3 bases and J 4 bases, leaving 9 bases between the germline ends. This CDR3 region has 13 residues. The CDR3 here is CASSPPSRTEAFF. In DNA, the CDR3 is TGTGCCAGCTCACCCCCTAGTCGCACTGAAGCTTTCTTT. Combining the CDR3 with reference TRBV18 and TRBJ1-1 gives the whole variable domain NAGVMQNPRHLVRRRGQEARLRCSPMKGHSHVYWYRQLPEEGLKFMVYLQKENIIDESGMPKERFSAEFPKEGPSILRIQQVVRGDSAAYFCASSPPSRTEAFFGQGTRLTVV.

This clonotype has a count of ten or more. This sequence joins TRBV5-1 and TRBJ1-1, with no clear D. The CDR3 is made up of 13 amino acids. V was cut by 0 bases and J by 3 bases, with 6 bases left in between. Per germline, CDR1 SGHRS and CDR2 YFSETQ. The CDR3 sequence is CASSLVGYTEAFF. The CDR3 region has the DNA TGCGCCAGCAGCTTGGTTGGTTACACTGAAGCTTTCTTT.

The chain is built from TRBV9 and TRBJ2-1; TRBD2 agrees at 8 bases. This CDR3 has 14 residues. Germline assignment: CDR1 SGDLS and CDR2 YYNGEE. J was trimmed by 9 bases and V by 3 bases; bases with no gene match: 8. The CDR3 sequence is CASSGIRAGAEQFF. The DNA for the CDR3 is TGTGCCAGCAGCGGTATTCGAGCGGGGGCTGAGCAGTTCTTC.

This clonotype was counted only a few times. CDR3 sequence: CASSSDVSGNTIYF. The CDR3 DNA reads TGTGCCAGCAGTTCAGATGTCTCTGGAAACACCATATATTTT. The chain carries TRBV12-3 or TRBV12-4 and TRBJ1-3, with unresolved D. V was pared by 4 bases and J by 0 bases, with 7 bases between. The CDR3 is 14 amino acids.

A few counts support this clonotype. The V and J genes are TRBV20-1 and TRBJ1-5, with a tentative D call TRBD1 (5 bases). The CDR3 extends over 17 amino acids. The germline V gene encodes CDR1 DFQATT and CDR2 SNEGSKA (reference sequence). Trimming removed 1 base from V and 5 bases from J, with 21 bases in between. This CDR3 is CSARGGSTPGGHQPQHF. The DNA of the CDR3 is TGCAGTGCTAGAGGGGGCAGCACCCCGGGAGGTCATCAGCCCCAGCATTTT.

This clonotype was counted ten times or more. This chain links TRBV4-2 with TRBJ2-1; tentative D call: TRBD1 (5 bases). This CDR3 contains 16 residues. From germline, CDR1 is LGHNA and CDR2 YNFKEQ. V lost 1 base, J lost 5 bases, and 15 bases lay in between. CDR3 protein: CASSQVRLGDNNEQFF. In DNA, the CDR3 is TGTGCCAGCAGCCAAGTCCGGCTAGGGGATAACAATGAGCAGTTCTTC.

This clonotype has just a few counts. This sequence joins TRBV11-2 and TRBJ2-6; 7 nucleotides agree with TRBD1. V lost 6 bases, J lost 0 bases, and 14 bases stayed unmatched. CDR1 is SGHAT and CDR2 is FQNNGV in the germline V gene. This CDR3 has 19 amino acids. Written as DNA, the CDR3 is TGTGCCAGCAGGCGGGCGACAGGGCGGAGGAGCTCTGGGGCCAACGTCCTGACTTTC. This translates into CASRRATGRRSSGANVLTF. Supplemented by reference TRBV11-2 and TRBJ2-6, the full variable domain reads EAGVAQSPRYKIIEKRQSVAFWCNPISGHATLYWYQQILGQGPKLLIQFQNNGVVDDSQLPKDRFSAERLKGVDSTLKIQPAKLEDSAVYLCASRRATGRRSSGANVLTFGAGSRLTVL.

This clonotype was seen a few times. V and J are TRBV2 and TRBJ1-1; TRBD1 aligns across 7 bases. The CDR3 contains 10 residues. J lost 10 bases, V lost 5 bases, and 1 base had no gene match. Germline CDR1 and CDR2: SNHLY and FYNNEI. The CDR3 DNA reads as TGTGCCAGCAGTTACAGGGGAGCTTTCTTT. It codes for CASSYRGAFF.

Ten or more counts support this clonotype. The chain is built from TRBV12-3 or TRBV12-4 and TRBJ1-5, with 7 bases matching TRBD1. CDR3 length: 14 residues. V dropped 6 bases and J dropped 4; count of bases not matched to a gene: 6. The CDR3 loop reads CASRRDSINQPQHF. CDR3 nucleotides: TGTGCCAGCAGGCGGGACAGTATTAATCAGCCCCAGCATTTT.

This chain connects TRBV29-1 to TRBJ1-1; D not certain. Between the trimmed V and J ends, which lost 5 bases and 4 bases, there was a span of 14 bases. In germline, CDR1 is SQVTM, CDR2 ANQGSEA. The CDR3 sequence is 13 residues long. The CDR3 DNA sequence: TGCAGCGTTACGGGGAGGTCGACCACTGAAGCTTTCTTT. Amino acids: CSVTGRSTTEAFF. Combining the CDR3 with reference TRBV29-1 and TRBJ1-1 gives the whole variable domain SAVISQKPSRDICQRGTSLTIQCQVDSQVTMMFWYRQQPGQSLTLIATANQGSEATYESGFVIDKFPISRPNLTFSTLTVSNMSPEDSSIYLCSVTGRSTTEAFFGQGTRLTVV.

This clonotype came up a few times. The chain uses TRBV5-1 and TRBJ2-5, with D tentatively TRBD2 (5 bases). V lost 0 bases and J lost 2, with 14 bases in between. Germline V gene sequence: CDR1 SGHRS, CDR2 YFSETQ. The CDR3 consists of 16 residues. The CDR3 reads CASSLVPGKGQETQYF. The CDR3 DNA sequence: TGCGCCAGCAGCTTGGTGCCGGGGAAGGGTCAAGAGACCCAGTACTTC.

This chain links TRBV7-3 with TRBJ1-2; possibly TRBD1 for D (6 bases). Trimming removed 0 bases from V and 6 bases from J, with 14 bases in between. CDR1 is SGHTA, CDR2 FQGTGA, per germline. CDR3 length: 15 residues. The CDR3 is CASSLTGGRPDGYTF. DNA of the CDR3: TGTGCCAGCAGCTTAACGGGGGGGCGGCCGGATGGCTACACCTTC.

Comments on this clonotype: The CDR3 does not close with the conserved phenylalanine or tryptophan, likely indicating a read error. In nucleotides, the CDR3 is TGTGCCAGCAGTTTAAGAGCGGACAGGGGAACAGATACGCAGTATTAT. The encoded protein is CASSLRADRGTDTQYY. The chain combines TRBV27 with TRBJ2-3; 9 bases are shared with TRBD1. This CDR3 is built from 16 residues. Unmatched junction bases numbered 6, after V lost 2 bases and J lost 3 bases. Looked up from germline, CDR1 is MNHEY and CDR2 is SMNVEV (reference sequence).